This T cell receptor beta chain was identified during a study of a mutant IDH1 vaccine in newly diagnosed glioma. Across the study: The study gave patients eight vaccinations in weeks 1, 3, 5, 7, 11, 15, 19, 23. Radiotherapy, temozolomide, or both had been given previously, and both were given to most. Treated patients, roughly 62% male and approximately 38% female, averaged about 42 years of age.

CDR1 is SQVTM, CDR2 ANQGSEA, per germline. The V end lost 3 bases, the J end lost 2 bases, and 8 bases lay between the germline ends. This CDR3 comprises 14 residues. Clones were sequenced by immunoSEQ multiplex PCR, and TCRdb holds only the in-frame ones, with some missing. This table holds fewer than 100,000 clones, about 91% found once. In the case of this clone: The antigen remains unidentified.

Time point denoted: week 5, during vaccination. Doses comprised 300 ug of mutant IDH1 20-mer peptide each, plus topical imiquimod. Donors had new IDH1-mutant astrocytomas of WHO grade 3 or 4 (ATRX-lost). This receptor was obtained from a woman in her fifties or sixties with glioma. V and J are TRBV29-1 and TRBJ2-6, with D unclear. The sequences come from PBMCs, collected from a glioma patient whose treatment included an IDH1 peptide vaccine. In DNA, the CDR3 is TGCAGCGTTGACAGTGCGGCTGGGGCCAACGTCCTGACTTTC. It codes for CSVDSAAGANVLTF.